The entry below describes one TCR beta chain. The V end was cut by 4 bases, the J end by 7 bases, with 16 bases between. The CDR3 is 14 residues long. Germline V CDR1 and CDR2: SGHTA, FQGNSA. The data belong to a study of blood T cell repertoires in COVID-19. Study-level information: Samples came from the United States, Italy and Spain, spanning acute and convalescent COVID-19. The analysed material was cDNA or gDNA that came from T cells, B-cell-depleted T cells, or PBMCs.

In the original processing: Amplification of reference gene primers was used by the study to estimate nucleated cell counts. TCRdb's copy holds only in-frame clones and misses some; the assay was immunoSEQ multiplex PCR. That table gives V, J and clone size, and the DNA gave D and trimming. Altogether 110,000 or so clones are present, roughly four fifths being singletons, with the ten largest covering approximately 4%. The sequence derives from a woman in her 70s with acute or convalescent COVID-19. Material for sequencing was peripheral blood. V is TRBV7-2 and J is TRBJ1-1, with D perhaps matching TRBD1 (6 bases). The CDR3 bases are TGTGCCAGCAGCTACTTCCGGGACACAATTGAAGCTTTCTTT. Translating it yields CASSYFRDTIEAFF.